The 22 T cell receptor beta chains below all came from one sample that was sequenced in a study of cytomegalovirus exposure and HLA in healthy donors (dated by TCRdb to 2017 to 2019). Library prep was done by the immunoSEQ multiplex PCR assay. The multiplex PCR relied on a mix of 60 forward primers for TCR Vbeta segments and 13 reverse primers for TCR Jbeta segments. TCRdb obtained this table from immuneACCESS and retained in-frame rearrangements with V and J assigned. These tables miss some clones; where compared with another copy, unresolved V genes account for less than half of the shortfall, and the remainder is unexplained. The data table for this sample lists about 48,000 clones. Clones ranked in the top ten supply 5.5% to 7% of the sample. Sequencing was done on a sample of PBMCs. These receptors were collected from a male donor in good health and CMV-seropositive.

This chain links TRBV4-2 with TRBJ2-3, with 10 bases matching TRBD2. CDR1 is LGHNA, CDR2 YNFKEQ, per germline. The V and J ends lost 4 bases and 6 bases, in that order; junction bases with no gene match: 22. The CDR3 is made up of 20 amino acids. As DNA, the CDR3 is TGTGCCAGCAGCCGCCCCCTCGGGCTAGCGGGGGTCATAAGGGAGGATACGCAGTATTTT. This gives the protein CASSRPLGLAGVIREDTQYF.

Regarding this clone: At one of its ends the junction is not consistent with the germline gene, which may arise from a read error. This chain links TRBV11-2 with TRBJ2-7; 10 nucleotides line up with TRBD1. Germline CDR1 reads SGHAT; CDR2 reads FQNNGV. CDR3 length: 16 amino acids. The CDR3 DNA sequence: TGTGCCAGCAGCTCCCGGGGGACAGGGGTGCTCTACGAGCAGCACTTC. This translates into CASSSRGTGVLYEQHF. Full variable domain (missing parts from reference TRBV11-2 and TRBJ2-7): EAGVAQSPRYKIIEKRQSVAFWCNPISGHATLYWYQQILGQGPKLLIQFQNNGVVDDSQLPKDRFSAERLKGVDSTLKIQPAKLEDSAVYLCASSSRGTGVLYEQHFGPGTRLTVT.

DNA for the CDR3: TGTGCCAGCAGCTCGCCGGGAACGAACACCGGGGAGCTGTTTTTT. Amino acids: CASSSPGTNTGELFF. This chain links TRBV7-3 with TRBJ2-2; D is possibly TRBD2 (5 bases). Per the germline V gene, CDR1 is SGHTA and CDR2 is FQGTGA. This CDR3 is 15 amino acids long. The ends were cut back, 4 bases at V and 0 bases at J, with 9 bases in the middle. Full variable domain (outside the CDR3, taken from reference TRBV7-3 and TRBJ2-2): GAGVSQTPSNKVTEKGKYVELRCDPISGHTALYWYRQSLGQGPEFLIYFQGTGAADDSGLPNDRFFAVRPEGSVSTLKIQRTERGDSAVYLCASSSPGTNTGELFFGEGSRLTVL.

V gene TRBV11-1 combines with J gene TRBJ2-2; 11 bases fit TRBD1. J lost 4 bases, V lost 5 bases, and 6 bases had no gene match. This CDR3 has 16 amino acids. Germline V gene lookup returns CDR1 SGHAT and CDR2 FQDESV (reference sequence). This CDR3 is CASSLGQGASTGELFF. CDR3 in DNA: TGTGCCAGCAGCCTCGGACAGGGGGCGAGCACCGGGGAGCTGTTTTTT.

This chain uses TRBV7-9 with TRBJ2-6; D is uncertain. Germline assignment: CDR1 SEHNR and CDR2 FQNEAQ (reference sequence). The CDR3 has 14 residues. With 5 bases removed from V and 3 bases from J, the gap between germline ends came to 8 bases. Here the CDR3 DNA reads TGTGCCAGCAGCCCAGTTCTTGGGGCCAACGTCCTGACTTTC. Protein sequence: CASSPVLGANVLTF.

The J gene is TRBJ1-1, the V gene TRBV19; weak D call: TRBD1 (6 bases). Germline V gene sequence: CDR1 LNHDA, CDR2 SQIVND (reference sequence). The CDR3 covers 13 residues. The V end lost 4 bases, the J end lost 5 bases, and 11 bases lay between the germline ends. The CDR3 sequence: CASSTPDRTEAFF. The CDR3 coding sequence is TGTGCCAGTAGTACCCCGGACAGAACTGAAGCTTTCTTT.

This chain connects TRBV28 to TRBJ2-7; D may be TRBD1 (6 bases). The CDR3 sequence is 18 residues long. Per the germline V gene, CDR1 is MDHEN and CDR2 is SYDVKM. Between the trimmed V and J ends, which lost 7 bases and 5 bases, there was a span of 30 bases. CDR3 in DNA: TGTGCCAGCACTCCACCAACAGGGTTCTTCAACCTAAAGAACGAGCAGTACTTC. Translation: CASTPPTGFFNLKNEQYF.

The rearrangement joins TRBV19 to TRBJ1-5, with 9 bases identical to TRBD1. Per germline, CDR1 LNHDA and CDR2 SQIVND (reference sequence). V was pared by 5 bases and J by 2 bases, with 7 bases of the junction left unmatched. The CDR3 spans 16 residues. Here the CDR3 DNA reads TGTGCCAGTAGTCCAATGGACAGGGGAGGCAATCAGCCCCAGCATTTT. Its translation: CASSPMDRGGNQPQHF.

The chain combines TRBV28 with TRBJ2-1; D not certain. Germline CDR1 is MDHEN and CDR2 is SYDVKM. Trimming removed 1 base at V and 1 base at J, with 8 bases between. The CDR3 contains 15 residues. In nucleotides, the CDR3 is TGTGCCAGCAGTTTATTTGTGCAGTCCTACAATGAGCAGTTCTTC. This sequence encodes CASSLFVQSYNEQFF.

V is TRBV9 and J is TRBJ2-2; D may be TRBD2 (6 bases). V gave up 0 bases and J gave up 5 bases, with 14 bases separating them. Germline loops: CDR1 SGDLS, CDR2 YYNGEE. This CDR3 spans 16 amino acids. The CDR3 spells CASSVAGGTWTGELFF. DNA of the CDR3: TGTGCCAGCAGCGTAGCTGGCGGGACGTGGACCGGGGAGCTGTTTTTT.

DNA for the CDR3: TGTGCCTCCAATAGGGGGCCGGATTCACCCCTCCACTTT. Protein: CASNRGPDSPLHF. This sequence joins TRBV30 and TRBJ1-6, with TRBD1 matching over 7 bases. This CDR3 spans 13 amino acids. V lost 7 bases to trimming and J lost 8 bases; unmatched junction nucleotides: 8. From germline, CDR1 is GTSNPN and CDR2 SVGIG (reference sequence).

The rearrangement joins TRBV25-1 to TRBJ2-2, with 9 nucleotides matching TRBD1. The J segment lost 3 bases and the V segment lost 5 bases, leaving 13 bases of the junction unmatched. The CDR3 extends over 18 amino acids. Per the germline V gene, CDR1 is MGHDK and CDR2 is SYGVNS. DNA for the CDR3: TGTGCCAGCAGTTCTTGGGACAGGGCCTTACAGGACACCGGGGAGCTGTTTTTT. Translated, it gives CASSSWDRALQDTGELFF.

The chain recombines TRBV7-8 with TRBJ1-6; 8 bases align to TRBD1. V dropped 6 bases and J dropped 7; count of bases not matched to a gene: 8. The V gene's germline CDR1 is SGHVS and CDR2 FQNEAQ. This CDR3 region has 15 residues. CDR3 protein: CASRQTGASNSPLHF. For the CDR3, the DNA is TGTGCCAGCAGACAGACAGGGGCCTCCAATTCACCCCTCCACTTT.

The CDR3 spells CASSLDRGILLGEKLFF. CDR3 bases: TGTGCCAGCAGCTTGGACAGGGGGATCTTATTAGGTGAAAAACTGTTTTTT. The chain has TRBV5-5 and TRBJ1-4, with 8 nucleotides matching TRBD1. The CDR3 totals 17 residues. V trimming: 0 bases; J trimming: 7 bases; junction bases outside the gene matches: 11. The germline V gene has CDR1 SGHKS and CDR2 YYEKEE (reference sequence).

The chain recombines TRBV5-8 with TRBJ1-2, with D possibly TRBD1 on 6 matching bases. The CDR3 covers 12 residues. Trimming took 5 bases from V and 6 from J, leaving 11 bases between them. Germline lookup yields CDR1 SGHTS and CDR2 YDEGEE. Written as DNA, the CDR3 is TGTGCCAGCAGGGGGGGGCAGGATGGCTACACCTTC. Protein product: CASRGGQDGYTF.

This chain uses TRBV4-2 with TRBJ1-6, with D perhaps TRBD1 (5 bases). The germline gives CDR1 LGHNA, CDR2 YNFKEQ. The V end lost 4 bases, the J end lost 4 bases, and 8 bases lay between the germline ends. This CDR3 has 14 amino acids. Here the CDR3 DNA reads TGTGCCAGCAGCCTGACAGAATATAATTCACCCCTCCACTTT. Protein product: CASSLTEYNSPLHF.

The gene calls are TRBV27 and TRBJ1-5; D may be TRBD1 (6 bases). Germline-derived CDR1 and CDR2 are MNHEY and SMNVEV (reference sequence). This CDR3 region has 14 residues. Trimming cost V 3 bases and J 0 bases, with 6 bases left between them. The DNA of the CDR3 is TGTGCCAGCAGTTTCAGGGGTAGCAATCAGCCCCAGCATTTT. Translated, it gives CASSFRGSNQPQHF.

V and J are TRBV10-3 and TRBJ2-1, with TRBD2 matching over 10 bases. This CDR3 has 15 residues. V shed 7 bases and J 6 bases; nucleotides not matched to a gene: 9. Germline-derived CDR1 and CDR2 are ENHRY and SYGVKD. The CDR3 reads CAITQASGGGNEQFF. The CDR3, as DNA: TGTGCCATCACCCAGGCTAGCGGGGGTGGCAATGAGCAGTTCTTC.

This chain connects TRBV29-1 to TRBJ1-1; D unclear. CDR1 and CDR2 from the germline V gene are SQVTM and ANQGSEA. The CDR3 has 14 residues. With 6 bases removed from V and 5 bases from J, the gap between germline ends came to 19 bases. In DNA form, the CDR3 reads TGCAGCGTCCTAGTGAGAAAAGTAGGAACTGAAGCTTTCTTT. Its translation is CSVLVRKVGTEAFF. The complete variable domain, with remaining parts taken from reference TRBV29-1 and TRBJ1-1, reads SAVISQKPSRDICQRGTSLTIQCQVDSQVTMMFWYRQQPGQSLTLIATANQGSEATYESGFVIDKFPISRPNLTFSTLTVSNMSPEDSSIYLCSVLVRKVGTEAFFGQGTRLTVV.

This chain uses TRBV11-3 with TRBJ1-5; TRBD1 aligns across 7 bases. The CDR3 covers 16 residues. From germline, CDR1 is SGHNT and CDR2 YENEEA. Unmatched junction bases numbered 16, after V lost 8 bases and J lost 6 bases. The CDR3 bases are TGTGCCAGCGGTTTCGTTCTAAATACAGGGGTTCAGCCCCAGCATTTT. This gives the protein CASGFVLNTGVQPQHF. The variable domain in full, with the rest retrieved from reference TRBV11-3 and TRBJ1-5, is EAGVVQSPRYKIIEKKQPVAFWCNPISGHNTLYWYLQNLGQGPELLIRYENEEAVDDSQLPKDRFSAERLKGVDSTLKIQPAELGDSAVYLCASGFVLNTGVQPQHFGDGTRLSIL.

Here the CDR3 reads CSVTGLTEAFF. CDR3 DNA sequence: TGCAGCGTAACAGGGTTAACTGAAGCTTTCTTT. The chain uses TRBV29-1 and TRBJ1-1, with D perhaps matching TRBD1 (6 bases). CDR1 is SQVTM, CDR2 ANQGSEA, per germline. This CDR3 is built from 11 residues. V dropped 6 bases and J dropped 5 bases, with 10 bases sitting between them.

The chain carries TRBV2 and TRBJ1-2; D might be TRBD1 (6 bases). Trimming cost V 7 bases and J 8 bases, with 23 bases left between them. CDR1 is SNHLY, CDR2 FYNNEI, per germline. The length of the CDR3 is 15 residues. In nucleotides, the CDR3 is TGTGCCAGCACCTCCGGGACCCCCAATGGGGGCGGCTACACCTTC. It encodes CASTSGTPNGGGYTF.